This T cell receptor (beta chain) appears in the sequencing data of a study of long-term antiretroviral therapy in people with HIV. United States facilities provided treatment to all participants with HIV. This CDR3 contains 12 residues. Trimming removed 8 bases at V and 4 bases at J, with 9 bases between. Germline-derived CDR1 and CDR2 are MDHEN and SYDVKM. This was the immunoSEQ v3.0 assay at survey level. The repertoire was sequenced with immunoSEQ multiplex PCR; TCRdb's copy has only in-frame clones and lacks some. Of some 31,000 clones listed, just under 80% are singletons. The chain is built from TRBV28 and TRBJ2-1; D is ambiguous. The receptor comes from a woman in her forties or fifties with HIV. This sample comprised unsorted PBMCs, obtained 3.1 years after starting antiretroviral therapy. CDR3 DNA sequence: TGTGCCAGCCGCGCCTTATACAATGAGCAGTTCTTC. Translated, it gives CASRALYNEQFF. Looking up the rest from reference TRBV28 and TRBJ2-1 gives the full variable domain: DVKVTQSSRYLVKRTGEKVFLECVQDMDHENMFWYRQDPGLGLRLIYFSYDVKMKEKGDIPEGYSVSREKKERFSLILESASTNQTSMYLCASRALYNEQFFGPGTRLTVL.